A selection of T cell receptor beta chains follows, all from one sample in a study of cytomegalovirus exposure and HLA in healthy donors. Clones were sequenced by immunoSEQ multiplex PCR, and TCRdb holds only the in-frame ones, with some missing. The table includes about 150,000 clones, 76% detected once. Sequenced: PBMCs. These receptors originate from a woman aged 40 to 55 in good health and CMV-seronegative. Both conserved end residues are part of each CDR3. Fields, in order: V gene, J gene, D gene, clone size, CDR3 protein, CDR3 DNA. The D gene is left open where the match is weak. Some rows have no size entry. The others give once, few or many, or a class for an expanded clone.

>TRBV5-1|TRBJ1-1|.|.
CASSRGKGHMNTEAFF
TGCGCCAGCAGCCGGGGGAAGGGGCACATGAACACTGAAGCTTTCTTT
>TRBV9|TRBJ1-5|TRBD1|.
CASSVSSGTGSSLPQHF
TGTGCCAGCAGCGTCTCCTCCGGGACAGGGTCCTCCTTGCCCCAGCATTTT
>TRBV18|TRBJ2-1|TRBD2|.
CASSRGLASDEQFF
TGTGCCAGCTCAAGGGGACTAGCTAGCGATGAGCAGTTCTTC
>TRBV7-2|TRBJ1-1|TRBD1|.
CASSSRTGANTEAFF
TGTGCCAGCAGCTCCCGGACAGGGGCGAACACTGAAGCTTTCTTT
>TRBV27|TRBJ2-4|TRBD2|.
CASSGRTSGGIAKNIQYF
TGTGCCAGCAGTGGCAGGACTAGCGGGGGGATAGCCAAAAACATTCAGTACTTC
>TRBV6-6|TRBJ2-1|TRBD2|.
CASSYQLAGVYNEQFF
TGTGCCAGCAGTTACCAACTAGCGGGAGTATACAATGAGCAGTTCTTC
>TRBV6-4|TRBJ2-1|TRBD2|.
CASSDGLVSSYNEQFF
TGTGCCAGCAGTGACGGACTAGTCAGCTCCTACAATGAGCAGTTCTTC
>TRBV7-2|TRBJ1-5|.|.
CASSLVAGGHQPQHF
TGTGCCAGCAGCTTAGTCGCCGGAGGGCATCAGCCCCAGCATTTT
>TRBV19|TRBJ2-7|.|.
CATPGVKKYEQYF
TGTGCCACCCCAGGGGTAAAAAAGTACGAGCAGTACTTC
>TRBV5-1|TRBJ2-1|.|once
CASSRDLREGEQFF
TGCGCCAGCAGCCGGGACTTGCGCGAGGGTGAGCAGTTCTTC
>TRBV9|TRBJ2-2|.|.
CASSAGTFSGELFF
TGTGCCAGCAGCGCCGGGACTTTCTCCGGGGAGCTGTTTTTT
>TRBV11-2|TRBJ1-2|.|.
CASSLQEPFYGYTF
TGTGCCAGCAGCCTACAGGAGCCGTTCTATGGCTACACCTTC
>TRBV7-9|TRBJ1-2|.|.
CASPQAGGNGYTF
TGTGCCAGCCCGCAAGCGGGGGGAAACGGCTACACCTTC
>TRBV29-1|TRBJ2-7|.|.
CSVRGGASVSSYEQYF
TGCAGCGTTCGAGGGGGGGCTAGCGTAAGCTCCTACGAGCAGTACTTC
>TRBV11-2|TRBJ2-1|.|.
CASSLTANEQFF
TGTGCCAGCAGCTTGACAGCCAATGAGCAGTTCTTC
>TRBV5-4|TRBJ1-1|.|.
CASSPLGGTEAFF
TGTGCCAGCAGCCCATTGGGGGGCACTGAAGCTTTCTTT
>TRBV5-4|TRBJ1-1|.|.
CASSPTPFTEAFF
TGTGCCAGCAGCCCGACTCCGTTCACTGAAGCTTTCTTT
>TRBV27|TRBJ1-2|TRBD1|.
CASKELTGGLGYTF
TGTGCCAGCAAAGAACTTACAGGGGGCTTGGGCTACACCTTC
>TRBV2|TRBJ2-7|.|few
CASSEVKGWGLTYEQYF
TGTGCCAGCAGTGAAGTTAAGGGTTGGGGCCTCACCTACGAGCAGTACTTC
>TRBV4-2|TRBJ2-5|TRBD2|.
CASSRSTSGEETQYF
TGTGCCAGCAGCCGCTCGACTAGCGGGGAAGAGACCCAGTACTTC
>TRBV5-6|TRBJ1-5|TRBD1|.
CASSFYGQVHSNQPQHF
TGTGCCAGCAGCTTCTATGGACAGGTGCATAGCAATCAGCCCCAGCATTTT
>TRBV15|TRBJ2-3|TRBD2|.
CATTPTSGGADTQYF
TGTGCCACCACCCCGACTAGCGGGGGGGCAGATACGCAGTATTTT
>TRBV9|TRBJ2-3|TRBD2|once
CASSVGTSGTDTQYF
TGTGCCAGCAGCGTGGGGACTAGCGGCACAGATACGCAGTATTTT
>TRBV19|TRBJ1-2|TRBD1|.
CASRTGSYGYTF
TGTGCCAGTAGGACAGGGTCGTATGGCTACACCTTC
>TRBV19|TRBJ1-4|.|once
CASSFSATNEKLFF
TGTGCCAGTAGTTTCAGCGCAACTAATGAAAAACTGTTTTTT
>TRBV5-1|TRBJ1-2|TRBD1|.
CASSSDRGPYGYTF
TGCGCCAGCAGCTCCGACAGGGGCCCCTATGGCTACACCTTC
>TRBV25-1|TRBJ2-1|.|.
CASSASPSLRGEQFF
TGTGCCAGCAGTGCCAGCCCCAGTCTTAGGGGTGAGCAGTTCTTC
>TRBV6-5|TRBJ2-7|.|.
CASSYSFQGFYEQYF
TGTGCCAGCAGTTACTCTTTCCAGGGGTTCTACGAGCAGTACTTC
>TRBV5-6|TRBJ1-1|.|once
CASSATGNTEAFF
TGTGCCAGCAGCGCGACAGGGAACACTGAAGCTTTCTTT
>TRBV18|TRBJ1-3|.|.
CASSPPHRTGNTIYF
TGTGCCAGCTCACCACCCCACAGGACTGGAAACACCATATATTTT
>TRBV6-5|TRBJ1-1|.|.
CASSYYLKGANTEAFF
TGTGCCAGCAGTTACTATCTTAAGGGAGCGAACACTGAAGCTTTCTTT
>TRBV7-2|TRBJ2-7|TRBD2|.
CASSLNPAGSYEQYF
TGTGCCAGCAGCTTAAACCCAGCGGGAAGCTACGAGCAGTACTTC
>TRBV4-1|TRBJ1-4|TRBD1|.
CASSRIGTGGREKLFF
TGCGCCAGCAGCCGGATAGGGACAGGGGGTCGCGAAAAACTGTTTTTT
>TRBV10-2|TRBJ1-1|TRBD1|.
CASSSDRGTEAFF
TGCGCCAGCAGTTCGGACAGGGGGACTGAAGCTTTCTTT
>TRBV19|TRBJ1-1|TRBD1|.
CASSPLGQRNTEAFF
TGTGCCAGTAGCCCCCTGGGACAGAGGAACACTGAAGCTTTCTTT
>TRBV19|TRBJ1-1|.|few
CASHTGSGTEAFF
TGTGCCAGTCATACAGGGTCTGGCACTGAAGCTTTCTTT
>TRBV4-1|TRBJ2-5|TRBD2|.
CASSQVGLAGVETQYF
TGCGCCAGCAGCCAAGTGGGTCTAGCGGGAGTAGAGACCCAGTACTTC
>TRBV7-2|TRBJ1-2|TRBD1|.
CASSHPGQGHGYTF
TGTGCCAGCAGCCATCCGGGACAGGGTCATGGCTACACCTTC
>TRBV30|TRBJ1-5|TRBD1|.
CAWSVRSGGQPQHF
TGTGCCTGGAGTGTACGGTCAGGGGGACAGCCCCAGCATTTT
>TRBV9|TRBJ2-2|TRBD1|.
CASSSNPTGESDTGELFF
TGTGCCAGCAGCTCAAACCCGACAGGGGAGTCGGACACCGGGGAGCTGTTTTTT
>TRBV7-2|TRBJ1-6|.|few
CASSPQGYGPLHF
TGTGCCAGCAGCCCGCAGGGGTATGGACCCCTCCACTTT
>TRBV30|TRBJ1-1|.|.
CAWSVLDRKNTEAFF
TGTGCCTGGAGTGTCCTCGACAGAAAGAACACTGAAGCTTTCTTT
>TRBV7-6|TRBJ1-4|.|.
CASWGVGIEKLFF
TGTGCCAGTTGGGGGGTTGGTATTGAAAAACTGTTTTTT
>TRBV21-1|TRBJ1-5|.|.
CASSGRDRKGAWSNQPQHF
TGTGCCAGCAGCGGCCGGGACAGGAAGGGAGCTTGGAGCAATCAGCCCCAGCATTTT
>TRBV19|TRBJ1-5|.|.
CATQQVWNWAQPQHF
TGTGCCACTCAACAGGTTTGGAATTGGGCTCAGCCCCAGCATTTT
>TRBV18|TRBJ2-7|.|.
CASSSAYEQYF
TGTGCCAGCTCATCCGCCTACGAGCAGTACTTC
>TRBV6-1|TRBJ1-2|TRBD1|.
CASSEPGTGEFAYTF
TGTGCCAGCAGTGAACCCGGGACAGGGGAATTTGCTTACACCTTC
>TRBV29-1|TRBJ1-1|.|.
CSVEMGRPAAFF
TGCAGCGTTGAAATGGGCAGGCCTGCAGCTTTCTTT
>TRBV7-9|TRBJ1-4|.|many
CASSGQVATNEKLFF
TGTGCCAGCAGCGGTCAGGTTGCAACTAATGAAAAACTGTTTTTT
>TRBV28|TRBJ1-3|TRBD1|once
CASSNSQGGSGNTIYF
TGTGCCAGCAGCAATTCCCAGGGGGGATCTGGAAACACCATATATTTT
>TRBV7-2|TRBJ2-7|TRBD1|.
CASSPGQGYEQYF
TGTGCCAGCAGCCCGGGACAGGGTTACGAGCAGTACTTC
>TRBV28|TRBJ1-5|TRBD1|.
CASSSPGQGSNQPQHF
TGTGCCAGCAGCTCTCCGGGACAGGGTAGCAATCAGCCCCAGCATTTT
>TRBV5-1|TRBJ1-1|TRBD1|.
CASSPRTGANTEAFF
TGCGCCAGCAGCCCTCGGACAGGGGCGAACACTGAAGCTTTCTTT
>TRBV6-5|TRBJ2-2|.|.
CASSYSAGPGELFF
TGTGCCAGCAGTTACTCGGCAGGTCCCGGGGAGCTGTTTTTT
>TRBV19|TRBJ1-5|.|few
CASSPEPNQPQHF
TGTGCCAGTAGTCCCGAGCCCAATCAGCCCCAGCATTTT
>TRBV7-9|TRBJ2-7|TRBD1|.
CSSSLVDRAHEQYF
TGTTCCAGCAGCTTAGTGGACAGGGCCCACGAGCAGTACTTC
>TRBV18|TRBJ2-7|TRBD2|.
CASSQSPTSGGWQYF
TGTGCCAGCTCACAATCACCGACTAGCGGTGGATGGCAGTACTTC
>TRBV5-1|TRBJ1-3|.|.
CASSLGHPGSGNTIYF
TGCGCCAGCAGCTTGGGGCACCCTGGCTCTGGAAACACCATATATTTT
>TRBV27|TRBJ2-1|TRBD1|.
CASGNLGQLYNEQFF
TGTGCCAGCGGAAACCTGGGACAGCTTTACAATGAGCAGTTCTTC